This T cell receptor beta chain was recorded in a study of OX40 agonist ivuxolimab in advanced cancers. Across the study: Participants could have had prior anti-PD-1, anti-PD-L1 or anti-CTLA-4 therapy, and roughly 40% had some. Study-level results: Clonal expansion in partial responders at 0.1-3.0 mg/kg ranked among the lowest. On average, CD8+ T cells showed a greater number of expanded clones than CD4+.

Individuals having autoimmune disease history or systemic immunosuppression were not enrolled. J lost 7 bases, V lost 5 bases, and 7 bases had no gene match. This CDR3 has 15 residues. Germline lookup yields CDR1 MNHEY and CDR2 SVGAGI. Here immunoSEQ multiplex PCR was the method, and the copy in TCRdb shows in-frame clones only, minus some. The sample holds roughly 45,000 clones, over 60% seen once. As to this clone: Its antigen is unknown.

Sequenced here: CD4+ or CD8+ T cells sorted from blood, sampled in a trial of the OX40 agonist ivuxolimab. The receptor's source is an adult with an advanced solid tumor such as melanoma, head and neck, liver or kidney cancer. The rearrangement uses TRBV6-5 and TRBJ2-1; TRBD2 aligns across 11 bases. The CDR3 here is CASSTSGSFMNEQFF. CDR3 sequence (DNA): TGTGCCAGCAGTACTAGCGGGAGTTTTATGAATGAGCAGTTCTTC.